Detailed here is one TCR beta chain. Generated by immunoSEQ multiplex PCR, the TCRdb table keeps only in-frame clones and is missing some. The sample lists around 100,000 clones; roughly 92% were seen once. The V and J ends lost 4 bases and 0 bases, in that order; junction bases with no gene match: 5. The CDR3 is 17 amino acids. Looked up from germline, CDR1 is LGHDT and CDR2 is YNNKEL (reference sequence). This specimen belongs to a study of control samples from healthy donors and cancer patients. This receptor was taken from a human donor in good health. The donor label of this sample is uncertain. The chain carries TRBV3-1 (or the pseudogene TRBV3-2) and TRBJ2-6; 8 nucleotides match TRBD1. The sequenced material came from blood. The CDR3 sequence is CASSLRTGSSGANVLTF. The CDR3 region has the DNA TGTGCCAGCAGCCTCCGGACAGGGAGCTCTGGGGCCAACGTCCTGACTTTC.